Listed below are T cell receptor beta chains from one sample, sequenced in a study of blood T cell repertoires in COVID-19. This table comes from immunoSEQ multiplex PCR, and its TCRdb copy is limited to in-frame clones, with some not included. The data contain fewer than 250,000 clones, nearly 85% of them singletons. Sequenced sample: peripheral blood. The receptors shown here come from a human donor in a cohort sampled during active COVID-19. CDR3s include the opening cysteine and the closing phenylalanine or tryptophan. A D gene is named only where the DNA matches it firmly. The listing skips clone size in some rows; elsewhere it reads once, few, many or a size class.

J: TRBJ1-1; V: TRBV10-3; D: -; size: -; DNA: TGTGCCATCAATCAGGTCGGCAGAGGGACTGAAGCTTTCTTT; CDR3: CAINQVGRGTEAFF
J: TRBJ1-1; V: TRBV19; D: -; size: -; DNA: TGTGCCAGTAGTTCCCCGTGGGCGAACACTGAAGCTTTCTTT; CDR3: CASSSPWANTEAFF
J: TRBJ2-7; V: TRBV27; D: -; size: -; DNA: TGTGCCAGCAGTTTTACAGGGGAGCAGTACTTC; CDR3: CASSFTGEQYF
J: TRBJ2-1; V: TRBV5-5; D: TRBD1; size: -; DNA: TGTGCCAGCATCCTTTCCGGGACAGGGACCAACAATGAGCAGTTCTTC; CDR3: CASILSGTGTNNEQFF
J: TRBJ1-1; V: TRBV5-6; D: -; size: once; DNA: TGTGCCAGCAGCTTGGGGACTGTGAACACTGAAGCTTTCTTT; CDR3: CASSLGTVNTEAFF
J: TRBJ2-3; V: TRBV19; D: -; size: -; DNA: TGTGCCAGTACTACTGGCGGCAACACAGATACGCAGTATTTT; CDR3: CASTTGGNTDTQYF
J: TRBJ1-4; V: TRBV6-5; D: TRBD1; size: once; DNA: TGTGCCAGCAGTCCCGGGACAGGGGGCGGCGAAAAACTGTTTTTT; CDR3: CASSPGTGGGEKLFF
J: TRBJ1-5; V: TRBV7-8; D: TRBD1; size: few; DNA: TGTGCCACCCGCCTGGACAGGGTAGGCAATCAGCCCCAGCATTTT; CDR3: CATRLDRVGNQPQHF
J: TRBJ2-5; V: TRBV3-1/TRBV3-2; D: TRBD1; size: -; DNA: TGTGCCAGCATCTCCTTACAGACAGGGACGGAGACCCAGTACTTC; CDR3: CASISLQTGTETQYF
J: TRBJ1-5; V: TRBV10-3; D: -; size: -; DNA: TGTGCCATCAGTGTAGGGGGACAGCCCCAGCATTTT; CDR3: CAISVGGQPQHF
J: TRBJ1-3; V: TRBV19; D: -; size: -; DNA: TGTGCCAGTAGTAATTCGGCAGGGGGAAACACCATATATTTT; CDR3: CASSNSAGGNTIYF
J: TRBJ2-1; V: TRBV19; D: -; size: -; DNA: TGTGCCAGTAGTATAGGCAGGGAAGCCTACAATGAGCAGTTCTTC; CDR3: CASSIGREAYNEQFF
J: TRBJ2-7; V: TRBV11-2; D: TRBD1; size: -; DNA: TGTGCCAGCAGCTTAGGAGGGACAGGGTTCTACGAGCAGTACTTC; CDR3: CASSLGGTGFYEQYF
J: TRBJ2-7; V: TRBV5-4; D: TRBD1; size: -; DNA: TGTGCCAGCAGCTGGGACAGGGACTCCTACGAGCAGTACTTC; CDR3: CASSWDRDSYEQYF
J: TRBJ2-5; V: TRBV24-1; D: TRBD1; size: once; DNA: TGTGCCACCAGTGATCCCAGCAGGGGGCGAAGTGAGACCCAGTACTTC; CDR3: CATSDPSRGRSETQYF
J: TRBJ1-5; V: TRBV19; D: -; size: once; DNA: TGTGCCAGTAGTGTCCTCCAGAATCAGCCCCAGCATTTT; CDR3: CASSVLQNQPQHF
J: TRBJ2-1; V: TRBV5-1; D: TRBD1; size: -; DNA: TGCGCCAGCAGCTTCCCTGGACAGGGCGATGAGCAGTTCTTC; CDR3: CASSFPGQGDEQFF
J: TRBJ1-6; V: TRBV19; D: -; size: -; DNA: TGTGCCACAAAAGACAGCCATAATTCACCCCTCCACTTT; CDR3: CATKDSHNSPLHF
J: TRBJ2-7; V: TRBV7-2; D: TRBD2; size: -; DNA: TGTGCCAGCAGCTTAAGCGGGGGGGAACCCTACGAGCAGTACTTC; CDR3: CASSLSGGEPYEQYF
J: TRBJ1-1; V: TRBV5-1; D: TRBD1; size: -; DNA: TGCGCCAGCAGCTGGGACGGGACAGGGGGCTTGGAAGCTTTCTTT; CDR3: CASSWDGTGGLEAFF
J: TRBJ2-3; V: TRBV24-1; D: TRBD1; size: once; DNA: TGTGCCACCAGTGATAGGGGGCGAGCAGATACGCAGTATTTT; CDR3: CATSDRGRADTQYF
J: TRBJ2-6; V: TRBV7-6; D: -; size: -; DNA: TGTGCCAGCACCCTGGGGAATCCAGGGGAGTCCGGGGCCAACGTCCTGACTTTC; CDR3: CASTLGNPGESGANVLTF
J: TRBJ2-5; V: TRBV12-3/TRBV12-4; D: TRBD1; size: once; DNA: TGTGCCAGCAGCCCGGGACAGCAAGAGACCCAGTACTTC; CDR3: CASSPGQQETQYF
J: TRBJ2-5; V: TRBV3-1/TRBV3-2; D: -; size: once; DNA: TGTGCCAGCAGCCAAGCCAGCTCAGGAGGAGAGACCCAGTACTTC; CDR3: CASSQASSGGETQYF
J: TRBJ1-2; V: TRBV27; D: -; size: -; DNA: TGTGCCAGCAGTTTAGGGGGGGCAGACTATGGCTACACCTTC; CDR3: CASSLGGADYGYTF
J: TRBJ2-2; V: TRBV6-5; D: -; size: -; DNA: TGTGCCAGCACTAGGACAGACACCGGGGAGCTGTTTTTT; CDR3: CASTRTDTGELFF
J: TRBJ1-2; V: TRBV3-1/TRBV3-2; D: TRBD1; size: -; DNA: TGTGCCAGCAGCCAATATGAAGACAGGGACTATGGCTACACCTTC; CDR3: CASSQYEDRDYGYTF
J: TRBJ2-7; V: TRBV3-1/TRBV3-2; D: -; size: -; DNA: TGTGCCAGCAGCCCCTTAGCGACGGTTTACGAGCAGTACTTC; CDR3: CASSPLATVYEQYF
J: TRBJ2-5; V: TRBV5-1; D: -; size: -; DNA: TGCGCCAGCAGCTTCGGGGAAGTGGGAGAGACCCAGTACTTC; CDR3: CASSFGEVGETQYF
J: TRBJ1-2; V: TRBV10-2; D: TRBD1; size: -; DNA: TGCGCCAGCAGGATACAGGGGGACGATGGCTACACCTTC; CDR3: CASRIQGDDGYTF
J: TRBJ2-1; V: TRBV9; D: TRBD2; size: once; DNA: TGTGCCAGCAGCTCAAGGGCGGGAGTTAATGAGCAGTTCTTC; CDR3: CASSSRAGVNEQFF
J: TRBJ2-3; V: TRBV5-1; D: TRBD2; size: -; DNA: TGCGCCAGCAGCTCTAGCGGGGATCCTTTCTCTAGCACAGATACGCAGTATTTT; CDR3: CASSSSGDPFSSTDTQYF
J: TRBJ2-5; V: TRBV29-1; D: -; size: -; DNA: TGCAGCGTTGGCATAGGAGGCCAAGAGACCCAGTACTTC; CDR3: CSVGIGGQETQYF
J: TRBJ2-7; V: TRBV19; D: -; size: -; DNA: TGTGCCAGTAGTATAGCCAGGGGAAACTACGAGCAGTACTTC; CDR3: CASSIARGNYEQYF
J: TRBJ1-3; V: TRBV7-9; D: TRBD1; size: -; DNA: TGTGCCAGCAGCTTAAACCACAGGGGGCCGACTGGAAACACCATATATTTT; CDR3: CASSLNHRGPTGNTIYF
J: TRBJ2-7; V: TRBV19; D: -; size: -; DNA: TGTGCCAGTAGTATTCAGGGGATCCACGAGCAGTACTTC; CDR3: CASSIQGIHEQYF
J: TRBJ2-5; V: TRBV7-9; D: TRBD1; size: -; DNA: TGTGCCAGCAGCTTAGGTTATGGACAGGGGGCCCAAGAGACCCAGTACTTC; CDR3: CASSLGYGQGAQETQYF
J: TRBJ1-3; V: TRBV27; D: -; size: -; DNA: TGTGCCAGCAGTCCTTTCAGGGGAAACACCATATATTTT; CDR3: CASSPFRGNTIYF
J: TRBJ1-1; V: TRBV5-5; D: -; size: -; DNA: TGTGCCAGCAGCTTGGAGGGGGAGAGGACTGAAGCTTTCTTT; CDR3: CASSLEGERTEAFF
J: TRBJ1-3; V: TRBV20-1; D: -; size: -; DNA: TGCAGTGGGGGGGCTGGAAACACCATATATTTT; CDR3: CSGGAGNTIYF
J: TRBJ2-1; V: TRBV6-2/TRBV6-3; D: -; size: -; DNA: TGTGCCAGCAGTTCGCGGAATGAGCAGTTCTTC; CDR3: CASSSRNEQFF